Listed here are 12 T cell receptor beta chains from one sample, sequenced in a study of blood T cell repertoires in COVID-19 (TCRdb year 2020). The library relied on the immunoSEQ multiplex PCR assay. Here the immuneACCESS table is served through TCRdb, limited to in-frame sequences with V and J called. Missing clones are a known gap in these copies; in checked studies unresolved V genes cover under half, and the rest lacks a known reason. The sample table shows approximately 270,000 clones, and approximately 86% are seen once. In total, the top ten clones hold roughly 0.94% of the sample. Sequences were obtained from peripheral blood. The receptors were sampled from a human donor with COVID-19, enrolled during active disease. The donor label of this sample is uncertain.

J is TRBJ1-2 and V is TRBV23-1; tentative D call: TRBD1 (5 bases). TRBV23-1 is classed as an ORF, of uncertain function. V was trimmed by 5 bases and J by 6 bases, leaving 16 bases between them. CDR3 length: 14 residues. The CDR3: CASSGRAGENGYTF. CDR3 nucleotide sequence: TGCGCCAGCAGTGGCAGGGCAGGCGAAAATGGCTACACCTTC.

This chain uses TRBV11-1 with TRBJ1-3, with TRBD1 identical over 7 bases. From germline, CDR1 is SGHAT and CDR2 FQDESV (reference sequence). This CDR3 comprises 15 residues. V dropped 4 bases and J dropped 3; count of bases not matched to a gene: 6. The CDR3, as DNA: TGTGCCAGCAGCTCGGACAGGCTGAATGGAAACACCATATATTTT. As protein: CASSSDRLNGNTIYF.

The rearrangement joins TRBV19 to TRBJ2-1, with 8 bases matching TRBD1. V trimming: 6 bases; J trimming: 5 bases; junction bases outside the gene matches: 12. Looked up from germline, CDR1 is LNHDA and CDR2 is SQIVND (reference sequence). The CDR3 totals 16 residues. This CDR3 is CASSPGQGDPNNEQFF. DNA of the CDR3: TGTGCCAGTAGCCCCGGACAGGGCGACCCTAACAATGAGCAGTTCTTC. The full variable domain, its missing parts supplied by reference TRBV19 and TRBJ2-1, is DGGITQSPKYLFRKEGQNVTLSCEQNLNHDAMYWYRQDPGQGLRLIYYSQIVNDFQKGDIAEGYSVSREKKESFPLTVTSAQKNPTAFYLCASSPGQGDPNNEQFFGPGTRLTVL.

This clone was picked up many times. The V and J genes are TRBV5-8 and TRBJ2-2; TRBD2 agrees at 13 bases. The V gene end was trimmed by 4 bases and the J gene end by 4 bases; junction bases not matched to a gene: 10. The CDR3 has 18 residues. Per the germline V gene, CDR1 is SGHTS and CDR2 is YDEGEE. This CDR3 reads CASSSSGTSGTLTGELFF. Here the CDR3 DNA reads TGTGCCAGCAGCAGTTCCGGGACTAGCGGGACACTCACCGGGGAGCTGTTTTTT.

This clone was observed a single time. J is TRBJ1-1 and V is TRBV27, with 10 bases fitting TRBD1. The junction had 3 bases not matched to a gene; V was cut back by 8 bases and J by 0 bases. This CDR3 has 14 residues. Germline CDR1 reads MNHEY; CDR2 reads SMNVEV (reference sequence). The CDR3 coding sequence is TGTGCCAGCCGGGACAGGGGACTGAACACTGAAGCTTTCTTT. Its protein is CASRDRGLNTEAFF.

The chain is built from TRBV6-2 or TRBV6-3 and TRBJ1-2, with a possible D match to TRBD1 (5 bases). Germline-derived CDR1 and CDR2 are MNHEY and SVGEGT. This CDR3 spans 13 amino acids. V was pared by 2 bases and J by 4 bases, with 8 bases between. The CDR3 bases are TGTGCCAGCAGTTACATCGGGGGCTATGGCTACACCTTC. Its translation is CASSYIGGYGYTF.

The chain joins TRBV3-1 (or the pseudogene TRBV3-2) to TRBJ2-6, with TRBD1 matching over 9 bases. The CDR3 is 15 residues long. After removal of 8 bases from V and 3 bases from J, the junction contained 5 bases not matched to a gene. Germline-derived CDR1 and CDR2 are LGHDT and YNNKEL (reference sequence). The CDR3 region is CASGTGGGGANVLTF. The CDR3 DNA sequence: TGTGCCAGCGGCACAGGGGGCGGTGGGGCCAACGTCCTGACTTTC.

This clone was found a few times. The genes are TRBV19 and TRBJ1-6; 8 bases are a match to TRBD1. Germline assignment: CDR1 LNHDA and CDR2 SQIVND (reference sequence). The CDR3 sequence is 14 residues long. V lost 6 bases to trimming and J lost 7 bases; unmatched junction nucleotides: 5. The CDR3 DNA follows: TGTGCCAGTAGCAGGGGGCTAGGGAATTCACCCCTCCACTTT. Amino acid sequence: CASSRGLGNSPLHF. Drawing the rest from reference TRBV19 and TRBJ1-6, the complete variable domain is DGGITQSPKYLFRKEGQNVTLSCEQNLNHDAMYWYRQDPGQGLRLIYYSQIVNDFQKGDIAEGYSVSREKKESFPLTVTSAQKNPTAFYLCASSRGLGNSPLHFGNGTRLTVT.

The V and J genes are TRBV19 and TRBJ2-3; possibly TRBD1 for D (6 bases). V was pared by 6 bases and J by 0 bases, with 16 bases between. This CDR3 region has 16 residues. Germline V gene sequence: CDR1 LNHDA, CDR2 SQIVND (reference sequence). The CDR3 sequence: CASRGASDPSTDTQYF. The CDR3, as DNA: TGTGCCAGTAGGGGGGCGAGCGATCCTAGCACAGATACGCAGTATTTT. Full variable domain (missing parts from reference TRBV19 and TRBJ2-3): DGGITQSPKYLFRKEGQNVTLSCEQNLNHDAMYWYRQDPGQGLRLIYYSQIVNDFQKGDIAEGYSVSREKKESFPLTVTSAQKNPTAFYLCASRGASDPSTDTQYFGPGTRLTVL.

In this sample, this clone turned up once. The chain combines TRBV28 with TRBJ1-5; 10 positions match TRBD1. The CDR3 contains 15 residues. Germline-derived CDR1 and CDR2 are MDHEN and SYDVKM. V trimming: 2 bases; J trimming: 5 bases; junction bases outside the gene matches: 3. Here the CDR3 reads CASSLLDRGYQPQHF. CDR3 DNA sequence: TGTGCCAGCAGTTTACTGGACAGGGGGTATCAGCCCCAGCATTTT.

This clone was counted between two and nine times. The rearrangement uses TRBV5-4 and TRBJ2-7; 7 bases align to TRBD1. The CDR3 consists of 13 residues. Germline V lookup: CDR1 SGHNT, CDR2 YYREEE (reference sequence). Trimming removed 2 bases from V and 6 bases from J; junction bases left unmatched: 5. The CDR3 DNA sequence: TGTGCCAGCAGCTTAGTAGGGGGCGGCGAGCAGTACTTC. This sequence encodes CASSLVGGGEQYF.

Here the CDR3 DNA reads TGTGCCAGCAGCGCTACAGGGGGGGGGATTTACAATGAGCAGTTCTTC. Its translation is CASSATGGGIYNEQFF. The chain has TRBV11-2 and TRBJ2-1, with a weak D call TRBD1 (8 bases). The germline V gene encodes CDR1 SGHAT and CDR2 FQNNGV. The germline V and J ends were trimmed by 5 bases and 4 bases, with 18 bases remaining between them. The CDR3 is 16 amino acids.